The T cell receptor (beta chain) under discussion was sequenced for a study of T cells after yellow fever vaccination. V trimming: 1 base; J trimming: 4 bases; junction bases outside the gene matches: 1. This CDR3 comprises 14 residues. Per the germline V gene, CDR1 is SGHDT and CDR2 is YYEEEE. Whole-study findings and limits: Abundant clonotypes from the bulk population could get into FACS-sorted repertoires as contaminants. Reappearance after the booster was seen for most primary-vaccination clones, at more than 95% CD4 and 70% to 90% CD8.

A single record per CDR3 protein comes from TCRdb applying MiXCR to the 5' RACE reads. There are about 240,000 distinct CDR3 sequences in the sample; less than 8.5% occur only once, and approximately 0.85% lies in the top ten. This clonotype showed up just a few times. What it recognizes is unknown. This specimen consisted of CD4+ T cells sorted from PBMCs, obtained 15 days after the yellow fever booster vaccination. The source of this sequence is a man under 40 who received the YFV17D yellow fever vaccine. The rearrangement links TRBV5-6 to TRBJ1-2, with 10 bases aligning to TRBD1. CDR3 region: CASSLRQGAYGYTF. CDR3 coding DNA: TGTGCCAGCAGCTTGAGACAGGGGGCCTATGGCTACACCTTC.